Here is one T cell receptor beta chain with its context. This entry is derived from a study of shared clonotypes between healthy human individuals. Deep was the level used in running the assay. Authors' processing steps: ImmunoSEQ supplied junction-only sequences lacking quality scores, so filtering was different. The protocol was immunoSEQ multiplex PCR, while the TCRdb copy is restricted to in-frame clones and leaves out a portion. That table furnishes V, J and clone size, whereas the DNA furnished D and trimming. The data hold about 590,000 clones, with roughly 95% observed a single time. Trimming removed 6 bases from V and 2 bases from J; junction bases left unmatched: 3. This CDR3 is 13 amino acids long. Germline lookup yields CDR1 PRHDT and CDR2 FYEKMQ (reference sequence). Naive-designated CD8 cells lacked CD45RO, were positively enriched for CCR7, and omitted terminally differentiated effector memory CD45RA+ cells.

Sequencing input: naive CD8+ T cells sorted from blood. The receptor comes from a woman aged 30 to 39 in good health. This rearrangement joins TRBV13 to TRBJ2-7, with 8 bases identical to TRBD1. CDR3 nucleotide sequence: TGTGCCAGCAGGCTACAGGGGGCCTACGAGCAGTACTTC. This codes for CASRLQGAYEQYF.